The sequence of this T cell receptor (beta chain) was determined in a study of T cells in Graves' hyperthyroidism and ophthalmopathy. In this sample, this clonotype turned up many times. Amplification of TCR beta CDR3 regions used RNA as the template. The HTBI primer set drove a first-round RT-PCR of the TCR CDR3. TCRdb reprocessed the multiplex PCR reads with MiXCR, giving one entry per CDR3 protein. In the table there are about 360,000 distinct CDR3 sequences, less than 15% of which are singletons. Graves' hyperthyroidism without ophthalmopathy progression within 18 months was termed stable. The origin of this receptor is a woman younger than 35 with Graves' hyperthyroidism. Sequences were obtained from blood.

This CDR3 reads CASSRGARWETQYF. The CDR3 coding sequence is TGTGCCAGCAGTCGAGGGGCGCGTTGGGAGACCCAGTACTTC. V gene TRBV6-1 combines with J gene TRBJ2-5; D may match TRBD1 or TRBD2 (5 bases each). Germline V gives CDR1 MNHNS, CDR2 SASEGT. Trimming shortened V by 5 bases and J by 5 bases, and 15 bases separated the two germline ends. The CDR3 spans 14 residues.